This T cell receptor (beta chain) emerged from a study of a mutant IDH1 vaccine in newly diagnosed glioma. Overall study context: Once 4-6 weeks had passed after radiotherapy alone, vaccination started, or it started with temozolomide cycles. Patients arrived already treated with radiotherapy, temozolomide, or both, most having had both.

CDR1 is SEHNR and CDR2 is FQNEAQ in the germline V gene (reference sequence). This CDR3 has 16 amino acids. Germline trimming cut 5 bases from V and 4 bases from J; bases unmatched to any gene: 4. Sample time point: week 35, safety follow-up. In every dose of vaccine, 300 ug of mutant IDH1 20-mer peptide was given alongside topical imiquimod. Concerning this clone: Its cognate antigen is unknown.

The assay was immunoSEQ multiplex PCR, and TCRdb's table has in-frame clones only and misses some. The sample comprises tens of thousands of clones, about 92% of which are singletons, and roughly 2.3% rests with the top ten. This TCR derives from a man aged 50-60 years with glioma. The material was PBMCs, obtained from a glioma patient whose treatment included an IDH1 peptide vaccine. The gene calls are TRBV7-9 and TRBJ2-1; 14 positions agree with TRBD2. The DNA of the CDR3 is TGTGCCAGCAGCCCGGGACTAGCGGGAGCTTACAATGAGCAGTTCTTC. Protein: CASSPGLAGAYNEQFF. Supplemented by reference TRBV7-9 and TRBJ2-1, the full variable domain reads DTGVSQNPRHKITKRGQNVTFRCDPISEHNRLYWYRQTLGQGPEFLTYFQNEAQLEKSRLLSDRFSAERPKGSFSTLEIQRTEQGDSAMYLCASSPGLAGAYNEQFFGPGTRLTVL.